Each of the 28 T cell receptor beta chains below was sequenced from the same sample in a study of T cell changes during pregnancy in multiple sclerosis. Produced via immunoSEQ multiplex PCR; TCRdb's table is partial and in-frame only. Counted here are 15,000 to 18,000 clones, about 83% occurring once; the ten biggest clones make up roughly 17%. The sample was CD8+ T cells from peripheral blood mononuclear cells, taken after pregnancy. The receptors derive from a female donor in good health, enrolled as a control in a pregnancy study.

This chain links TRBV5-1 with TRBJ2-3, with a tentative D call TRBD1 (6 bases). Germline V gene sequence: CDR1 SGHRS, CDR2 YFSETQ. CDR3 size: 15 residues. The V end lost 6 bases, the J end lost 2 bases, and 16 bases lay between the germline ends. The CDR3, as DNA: TGCGCCAGCAACCACCCGCAGGGGTACACAGATACGCAGTATTTT. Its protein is CASNHPQGYTDTQYF. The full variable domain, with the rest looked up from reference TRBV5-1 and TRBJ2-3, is KAGVTQTPRYLIKTRGQQVTLSCSPISGHRSVSWYQQTPGQGLQFLFEYFSETQRNKGNFPGRFSGRQFSNSRSEMNVSTLELGDSALYLCASNHPQGYTDTQYFGPGTRLTVL.

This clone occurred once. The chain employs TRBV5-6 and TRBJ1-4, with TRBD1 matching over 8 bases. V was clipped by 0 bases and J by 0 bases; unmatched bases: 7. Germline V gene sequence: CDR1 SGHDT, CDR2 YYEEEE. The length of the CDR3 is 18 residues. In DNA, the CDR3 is TGTGCCAGCAGCTTGGGACAGGGGCCATCCCCAACTAATGAAAAACTGTTTTTT. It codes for CASSLGQGPSPTNEKLFF.

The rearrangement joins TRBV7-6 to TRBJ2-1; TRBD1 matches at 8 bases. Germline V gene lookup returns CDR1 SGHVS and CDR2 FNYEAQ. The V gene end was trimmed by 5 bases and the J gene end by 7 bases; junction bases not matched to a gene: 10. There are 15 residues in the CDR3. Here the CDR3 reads CASSDGQGGGNEQFF. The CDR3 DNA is TGTGCCAGCAGCGACGGACAGGGTGGGGGGAATGAGCAGTTCTTC.

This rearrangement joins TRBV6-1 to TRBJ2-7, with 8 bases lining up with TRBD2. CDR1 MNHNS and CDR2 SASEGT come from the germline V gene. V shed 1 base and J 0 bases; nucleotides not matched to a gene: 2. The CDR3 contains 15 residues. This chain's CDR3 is CASSEEAGGSYEQYF. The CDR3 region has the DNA TGTGCCAGCAGTGAAGAGGCGGGGGGCTCCTACGAGCAGTACTTC.

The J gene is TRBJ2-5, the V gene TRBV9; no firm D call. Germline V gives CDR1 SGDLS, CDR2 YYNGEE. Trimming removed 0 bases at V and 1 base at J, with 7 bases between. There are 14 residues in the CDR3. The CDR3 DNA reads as TGTGCCAGCAGCGTAGGAGGTGGCCAAGAGACCCAGTACTTC. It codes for CASSVGGGQETQYF. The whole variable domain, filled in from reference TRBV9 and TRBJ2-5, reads DSGVTQTPKHLITATGQRVTLRCSPRSGDLSVYWYQQSLDQGLQFLIQYYNGEERAKGNILERFSAQQFPDLHSELNLSSLELGDSALYFCASSVGGGQETQYFGPGTRLLVL.

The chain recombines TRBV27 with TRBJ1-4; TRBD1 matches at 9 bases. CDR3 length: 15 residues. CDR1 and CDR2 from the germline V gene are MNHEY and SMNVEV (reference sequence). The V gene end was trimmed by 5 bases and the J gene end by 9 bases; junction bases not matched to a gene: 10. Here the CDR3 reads CASSPRQGGAKKLFF. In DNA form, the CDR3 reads TGTGCCAGCAGTCCCCGACAGGGGGGTGCTAAAAAACTGTTTTTT.

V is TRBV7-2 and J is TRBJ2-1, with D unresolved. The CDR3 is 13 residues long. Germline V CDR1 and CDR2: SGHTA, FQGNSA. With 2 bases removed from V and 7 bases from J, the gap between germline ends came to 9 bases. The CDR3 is CASSLTAENEQFF. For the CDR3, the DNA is TGTGCCAGCAGCTTAACGGCGGAAAATGAGCAGTTCTTC.

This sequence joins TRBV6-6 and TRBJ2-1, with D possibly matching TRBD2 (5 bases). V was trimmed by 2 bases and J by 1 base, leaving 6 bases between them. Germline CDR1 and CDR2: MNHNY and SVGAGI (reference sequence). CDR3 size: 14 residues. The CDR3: CASSYGESYNEQFF. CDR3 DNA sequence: TGTGCCAGCAGTTACGGGGAGTCCTACAATGAGCAGTTCTTC.

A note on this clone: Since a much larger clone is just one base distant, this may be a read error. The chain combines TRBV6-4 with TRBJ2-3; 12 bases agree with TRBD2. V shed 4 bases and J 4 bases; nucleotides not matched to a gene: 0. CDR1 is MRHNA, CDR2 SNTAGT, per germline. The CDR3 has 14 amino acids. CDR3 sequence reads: CASSASGGADTQYF. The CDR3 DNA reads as TGTGCCAGCAGTGCTAGCGGGGGGGCAGATACGCAGTATTTT.

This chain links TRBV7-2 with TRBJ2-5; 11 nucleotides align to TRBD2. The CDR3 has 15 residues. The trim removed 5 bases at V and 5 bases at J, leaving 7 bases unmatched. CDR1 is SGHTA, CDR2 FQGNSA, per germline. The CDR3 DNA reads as TGTGCCAGCAGCCCTACTAGCGGGGGCGGTGAGACCCAGTACTTC. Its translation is CASSPTSGGGETQYF.

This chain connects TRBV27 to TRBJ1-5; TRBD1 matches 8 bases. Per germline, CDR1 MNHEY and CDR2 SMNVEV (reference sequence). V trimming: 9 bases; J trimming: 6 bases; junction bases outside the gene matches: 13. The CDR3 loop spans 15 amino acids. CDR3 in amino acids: CASLTGDRRAQPQHF. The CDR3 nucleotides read TGTGCCAGTTTAACCGGGGACAGGCGAGCTCAGCCCCAGCATTTT.

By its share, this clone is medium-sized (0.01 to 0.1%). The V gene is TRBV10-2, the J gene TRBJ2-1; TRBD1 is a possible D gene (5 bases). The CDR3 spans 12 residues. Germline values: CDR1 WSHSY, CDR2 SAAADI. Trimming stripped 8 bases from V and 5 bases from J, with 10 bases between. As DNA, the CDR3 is TGCGCCAGCCTGGCAGGGAACAATGAGCAGTTCTTC. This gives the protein CASLAGNNEQFF.

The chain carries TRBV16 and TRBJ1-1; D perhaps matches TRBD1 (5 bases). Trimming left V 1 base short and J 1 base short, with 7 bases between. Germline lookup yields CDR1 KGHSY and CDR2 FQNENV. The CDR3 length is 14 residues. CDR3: CASSQYDRNTEAFF. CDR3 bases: TGTGCCAGCAGCCAATACGACAGGAACACTGAAGCTTTCTTT.

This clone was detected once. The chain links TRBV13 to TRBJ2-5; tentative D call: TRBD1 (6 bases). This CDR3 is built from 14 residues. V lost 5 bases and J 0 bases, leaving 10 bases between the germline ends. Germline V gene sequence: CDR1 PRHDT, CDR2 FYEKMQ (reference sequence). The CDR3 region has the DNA TGTGCCAGCAGCCCGCAGGGGAACCAAGAGACCCAGTACTTC. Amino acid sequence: CASSPQGNQETQYF. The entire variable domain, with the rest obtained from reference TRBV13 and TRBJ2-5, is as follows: AAGVIQSPRHLIKEKRETATLKCYPIPRHDTVYWYQQGPGQDPQFLISFYEKMQSDKGSIPDRFSAQQFSDYHSELNMSSLELGDSALYFCASSPQGNQETQYFGPGTRLLVL.

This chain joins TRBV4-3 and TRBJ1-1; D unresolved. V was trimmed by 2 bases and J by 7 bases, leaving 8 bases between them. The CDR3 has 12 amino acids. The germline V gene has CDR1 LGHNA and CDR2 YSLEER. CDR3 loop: CASSQPGSEAFF. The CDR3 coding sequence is TGCGCCAGCAGCCAACCGGGGAGTGAAGCTTTCTTT.

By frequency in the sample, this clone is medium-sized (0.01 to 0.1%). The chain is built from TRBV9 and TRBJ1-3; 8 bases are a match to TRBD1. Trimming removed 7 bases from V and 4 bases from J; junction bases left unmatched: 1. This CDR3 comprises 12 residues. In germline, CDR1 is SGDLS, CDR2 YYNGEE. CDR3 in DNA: TGTGCCAGCGGGGACAGGGGAAACACCATATATTTT. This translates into CASGDRGNTIYF. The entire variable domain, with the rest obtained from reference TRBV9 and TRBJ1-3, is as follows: DSGVTQTPKHLITATGQRVTLRCSPRSGDLSVYWYQQSLDQGLQFLIQYYNGEERAKGNILERFSAQQFPDLHSELNLSSLELGDSALYFCASGDRGNTIYFGEGSWLTVV.

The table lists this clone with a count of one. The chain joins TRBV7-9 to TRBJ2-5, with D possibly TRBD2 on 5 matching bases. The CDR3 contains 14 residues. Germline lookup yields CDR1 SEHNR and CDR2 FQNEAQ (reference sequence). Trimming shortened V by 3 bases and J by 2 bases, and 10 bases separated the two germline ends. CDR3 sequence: CASSFAGQQETQYF. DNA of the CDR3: TGTGCCAGCAGCTTTGCGGGTCAGCAAGAGACCCAGTACTTC.

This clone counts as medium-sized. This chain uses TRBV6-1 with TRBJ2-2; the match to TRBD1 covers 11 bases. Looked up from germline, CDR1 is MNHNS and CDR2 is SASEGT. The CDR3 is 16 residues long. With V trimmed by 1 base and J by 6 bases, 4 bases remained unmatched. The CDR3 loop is CASSEGLGQGAGELFF. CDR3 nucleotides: TGTGCCAGCAGTGAAGGTTTGGGACAGGGGGCCGGGGAGCTGTTTTTT.

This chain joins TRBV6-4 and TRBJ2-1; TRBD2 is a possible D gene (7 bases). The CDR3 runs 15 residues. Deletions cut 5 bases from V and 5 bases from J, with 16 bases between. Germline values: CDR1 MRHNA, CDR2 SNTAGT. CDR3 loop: CASSPMGGANNEQFF. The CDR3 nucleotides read TGTGCCAGCAGTCCCATGGGGGGGGCAAACAATGAGCAGTTCTTC.

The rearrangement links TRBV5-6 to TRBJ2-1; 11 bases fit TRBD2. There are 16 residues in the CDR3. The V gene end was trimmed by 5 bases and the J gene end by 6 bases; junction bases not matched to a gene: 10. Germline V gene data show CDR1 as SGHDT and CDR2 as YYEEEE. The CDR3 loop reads CASSSRTSGSGNEQFF. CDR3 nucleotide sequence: TGTGCCAGCAGTAGCAGGACTAGCGGGTCAGGCAATGAGCAGTTCTTC.

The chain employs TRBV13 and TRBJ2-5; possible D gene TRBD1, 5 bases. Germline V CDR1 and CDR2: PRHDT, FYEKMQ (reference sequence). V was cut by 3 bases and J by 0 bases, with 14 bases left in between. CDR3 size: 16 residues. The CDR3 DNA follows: TGTGCCAGCAGCTTGGCCGGCAGGGCGTACCAAGAGACCCAGTACTTC. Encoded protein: CASSLAGRAYQETQYF. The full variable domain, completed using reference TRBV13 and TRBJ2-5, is AAGVIQSPRHLIKEKRETATLKCYPIPRHDTVYWYQQGPGQDPQFLISFYEKMQSDKGSIPDRFSAQQFSDYHSELNMSSLELGDSALYFCASSLAGRAYQETQYFGPGTRLLVL.

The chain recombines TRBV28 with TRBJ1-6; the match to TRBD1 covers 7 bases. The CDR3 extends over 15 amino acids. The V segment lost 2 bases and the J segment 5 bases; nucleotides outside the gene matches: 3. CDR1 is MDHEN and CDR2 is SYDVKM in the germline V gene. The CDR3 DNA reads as TGTGCCAGCAGTTTAGCCGACAGGGATAATTCACCCCTCCACTTT. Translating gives CASSLADRDNSPLHF.

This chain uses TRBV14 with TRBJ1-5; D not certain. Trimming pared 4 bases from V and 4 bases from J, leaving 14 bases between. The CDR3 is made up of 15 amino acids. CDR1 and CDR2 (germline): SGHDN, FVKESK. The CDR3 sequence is CASSPGISTNQPQHF. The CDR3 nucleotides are TGTGCCAGCAGCCCCGGGATATCTACAAATCAGCCCCAGCATTTT.

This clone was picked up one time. CDR3 protein: CSVEAGTGGDYEQYF. CDR3 in DNA: TGCAGCGTTGAGGCCGGGACAGGGGGCGATTACGAGCAGTACTTC. The chain employs TRBV29-1 and TRBJ2-7, with 12 bases matching TRBD1. The germline V gene encodes CDR1 SQVTM and CDR2 ANQGSEA. The CDR3 is 15 residues long. The V segment lost 3 bases and the J segment 4 bases; nucleotides outside the gene matches: 7.

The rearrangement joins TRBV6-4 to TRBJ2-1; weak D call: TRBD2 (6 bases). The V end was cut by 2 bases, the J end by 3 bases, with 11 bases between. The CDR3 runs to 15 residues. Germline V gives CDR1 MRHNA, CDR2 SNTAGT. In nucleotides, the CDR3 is TGTGCCAGCAGTGACAAAGCGGGCGGCTACAATGAGCAGTTCTTC. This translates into CASSDKAGGYNEQFF.

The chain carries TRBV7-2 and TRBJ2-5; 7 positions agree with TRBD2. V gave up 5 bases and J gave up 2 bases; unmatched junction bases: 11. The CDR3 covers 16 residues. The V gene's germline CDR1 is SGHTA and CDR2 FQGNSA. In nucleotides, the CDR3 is TGTGCCAGCAGCCGGGGGGAGCGGCGACCTCAAGAGACCCAGTACTTC. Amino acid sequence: CASSRGERRPQETQYF.

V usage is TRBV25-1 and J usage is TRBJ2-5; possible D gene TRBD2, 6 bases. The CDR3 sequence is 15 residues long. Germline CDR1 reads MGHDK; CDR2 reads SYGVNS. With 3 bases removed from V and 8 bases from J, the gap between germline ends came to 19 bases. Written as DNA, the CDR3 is TGTGCCAGCAGTGATGCCTTGGCGGGGCAAGGAACCCAGTACTTC. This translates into CASSDALAGQGTQYF.

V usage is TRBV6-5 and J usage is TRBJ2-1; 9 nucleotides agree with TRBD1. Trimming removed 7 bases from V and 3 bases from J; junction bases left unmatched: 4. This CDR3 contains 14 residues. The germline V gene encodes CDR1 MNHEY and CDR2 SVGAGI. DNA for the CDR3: TGTGCCAGCAAACCGGGACAGGGCTACAATGAGCAGTTCTTC. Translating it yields CASKPGQGYNEQFF.